A single sample is the source of the 24 T cell receptor beta chains below, sequenced in a study of cytomegalovirus exposure and HLA in healthy donors. PCR employed 60 Vbeta and 13 Jbeta primers. Profiling relied on immunoSEQ multiplex PCR, and the TCRdb table lists in-frame clones only, not all of them. The sample lists 150,000 or so clones; under 80% were seen once. The sample consisted of PBMCs. These receptors originate from a woman aged 30 to 39 in good health and CMV-seronegative.

The V call is TRBV15, the J call TRBJ2-1; 7 bases map to TRBD1. Trimming removed 1 base from V and 1 base from J; junction bases left unmatched: 13. CDR1 LNHNV and CDR2 YYDKDF come from the germline V gene (reference sequence). The CDR3 is made up of 19 amino acids. The CDR3 DNA is TGTGCCACCAGCAGAGCCCGAAGGTACGGGACAGCTTCCTACAATGAGCAGTTCTTC. As protein: CATSRARRYGTASYNEQFF.

V and J are TRBV7-8 and TRBJ2-4; no clear D. Germline V gene lookup returns CDR1 SGHVS and CDR2 FQNEAQ. The CDR3 is 13 amino acids. The V end was cut by 8 bases, the J end by 7 bases, with 15 bases between. CDR3: CASGNAISNIQYF. The CDR3 coding sequence is TGTGCCAGCGGCAACGCAATAAGTAACATTCAGTACTTC.

The rearrangement joins TRBV30 to TRBJ2-5; tentatively, D is TRBD1 (6 bases). The CDR3 sequence is 20 residues long. Trimming cost V 6 bases and J 4 bases, with 36 bases left between them. Germline V lookup: CDR1 GTSNPN, CDR2 SVGIG (reference sequence). DNA of the CDR3: TGTGCCTGCCCCCATGGACCGATCACGACAGGATTTGGGGACCCAGAGACCCAGTACTTC. This encodes CACPHGPITTGFGDPETQYF.

This clone was counted only a few times. This chain connects TRBV20-1 to TRBJ1-1; D not resolved. The CDR3 is 11 amino acids. The germline V gene has CDR1 DFQATT and CDR2 SNEGSKA (reference sequence). Trimming cost V 6 bases and J 2 bases, with 7 bases left between them. The CDR3 region has the DNA TGCAGTGCACCGGTCAACACTGAAGCTTTCTTT. Protein product: CSAPVNTEAFF.

CDR3 DNA: TGCGCCAGCAGCGACAGCTCCCGGGCAGATACGCAGTATTTT. It is translated as CASSDSSRADTQYF. The chain carries TRBV5-1 and TRBJ2-3; weak D call: TRBD1 (5 bases). CDR1 is SGHRS and CDR2 is YFSETQ in the germline V gene. The ends were cut back, 4 bases at V and 4 bases at J, with 13 bases in the middle. The CDR3 sequence is 14 residues long.

This clone was counted a single time. This sequence joins TRBV19 and TRBJ1-4, with D possibly TRBD1 on 5 matching bases. Germline V CDR1 and CDR2: LNHDA, SQIVND (reference sequence). This CDR3 has 12 residues. V was clipped by 8 bases and J by 8 bases, with 12 bases between them. CDR3 DNA: TGTGCCAGTCGGGGGTGGGGCGAAAAACTGTTTTTT. Translating gives CASRGWGEKLFF.

V gene TRBV5-6 combines with J gene TRBJ1-1, with D hard to call. V lost 4 bases to trimming and J lost 8 bases, with 9 bases between them. Germline values: CDR1 SGHDT, CDR2 YYEEEE. The CDR3 length is 11 residues. The CDR3 bases are TGTGCCAGCAGCAAGACCGGGGAAGCTTTCTTT. It translates to CASSKTGEAFF.

The genes are TRBV7-9 and TRBJ2-1; no reliable D call. Germline assignment: CDR1 SEHNR and CDR2 FQNEAQ (reference sequence). V dropped 8 bases and J dropped 5 bases, with 10 bases sitting between them. The CDR3 runs to 12 residues. CDR3: CASRLVDNEQFF. The CDR3 bases are TGTGCCAGCCGGCTAGTCGACAATGAGCAGTTCTTC.

The chain carries TRBV25-1 and TRBJ2-5; weak D call: TRBD2 (5 bases). The CDR3 spans 14 residues. Trimming shortened V by 7 bases and J by 5 bases, and 17 bases separated the two germline ends. Germline CDR1 and CDR2: MGHDK and SYGVNS. CDR3 residues: CASTPWDGGETQYF. The CDR3 DNA is TGTGCCAGCACGCCATGGGATGGCGGGGAGACCCAGTACTTC.

The V gene is TRBV5-1, the J gene TRBJ1-4, with D possibly being TRBD1 (5 bases). The CDR3 loop spans 14 amino acids. The germline CDR1 and CDR2 sequences are SGHRS and YFSETQ. Trimming pared 2 bases from V and 2 bases from J, leaving 7 bases between. The CDR3 region is CASSFDSTNEKLFF. The CDR3, as DNA: TGCGCCAGCAGCTTTGACAGTACTAATGAAAAACTGTTTTTT.

This clone appeared a few times. The chain couples TRBV30 to TRBJ1-6; D is ambiguous. This CDR3 spans 14 amino acids. The V end lost 1 base, the J end lost 6 bases, and 10 bases lay between the germline ends. Germline CDR1 and CDR2: GTSNPN and SVGIG (reference sequence). The CDR3 DNA follows: TGTGCCTGGAGTGGGGCCGCGGGTAATTCACCCCTCCACTTT. It is translated as CAWSGAAGNSPLHF.

This clone was detected only a few times. The chain couples TRBV30 to TRBJ1-5; D possibly corresponds to TRBD1 (6 bases). The CDR3 is made up of 14 amino acids. Trimming took off 4 bases at V and 3 bases at J, with 13 bases between the two ends. CDR1 and CDR2 (germline): GTSNPN, SVGIG (reference sequence). CDR3 region: CAWTGQGPNQPQHF. The CDR3 coding sequence is TGTGCCTGGACTGGGCAGGGGCCCAATCAGCCCCAGCATTTT.

The chain couples TRBV6-1 to TRBJ2-5, with 14 bases matching TRBD2. The J segment lost 1 base and the V segment lost 2 bases, leaving 3 bases of the junction unmatched. There are 17 residues in the CDR3. Germline V gene sequence: CDR1 MNHNS, CDR2 SASEGT. The DNA of the CDR3 is TGTGCCAGCAGTGAACAGGGACTAGCGGGGGCCCAAGAGACCCAGTACTTC. Translated: CASSEQGLAGAQETQYF.

This clone is classed as medium-sized. The chain uses TRBV2 and TRBJ1-1, with D hard to call. This CDR3 comprises 12 residues. Per germline, CDR1 SNHLY and CDR2 FYNNEI. Trimming left V 6 bases short and J 1 base short, with 6 bases between. The DNA of the CDR3 is TGTGCCAGCAGGTCGGGGAACACTGAAGCTTTCTTT. It encodes CASRSGNTEAFF.

The chain couples TRBV5-4 to TRBJ2-7; 9 bases align to TRBD2. The CDR3 covers 17 residues. The germline V gene encodes CDR1 SGHNT and CDR2 YYREEE (reference sequence). Unmatched junction bases numbered 15, after V lost 4 bases and J lost 4 bases. The CDR3 DNA reads as TGTGCCAGCAGCCCCAGAGCGGGGAGCGGGGGGAGTTACGAGCAGTACTTC. It codes for CASSPRAGSGGSYEQYF.

The rearrangement uses TRBV9 and TRBJ2-3, with D tentatively TRBD1 (8 bases). The CDR3 runs 16 residues. The V and J ends lost 4 bases and 4 bases respectively, with 19 bases between them. Germline lookup yields CDR1 SGDLS and CDR2 YYNGEE. DNA for the CDR3: TGTGCCAGCAGCTCAAGAACAGGGGGGGCCCCAGATACGCAGTATTTT. It is translated as CASSSRTGGAPDTQYF.

V is TRBV27 and J is TRBJ1-6; 7 positions agree with TRBD1. The CDR3 sequence is 16 residues long. V gave up 6 bases and J gave up 5 bases; unmatched junction bases: 10. Germline CDR1 reads MNHEY; CDR2 reads SMNVEV (reference sequence). CDR3 amino acids: CASRPEGTANNSPLHF. CDR3 sequence (DNA): TGTGCCAGCAGACCAGAGGGGACAGCGAATAATTCACCCCTCCACTTT.

The chain combines TRBV5-1 with TRBJ2-3, with 7 bases identical to TRBD2. Germline V CDR1 and CDR2: SGHRS, YFSETQ. J was trimmed by 4 bases and V by 0 bases; bases with no gene match: 2. The CDR3 has 14 residues. CDR3 coding DNA: TGCGCCAGCAGCTTGGGACTAGCCCCAGATACGCAGTATTTT. Its protein is CASSLGLAPDTQYF.

The sample holds a few counts of this clone. The gene calls are TRBV27 and TRBJ2-3; a weak D match, TRBD1 (6 bases). Germline loops: CDR1 MNHEY, CDR2 SMNVEV (reference sequence). The CDR3 consists of 17 residues. V lost 5 bases, J lost 2 bases, and 20 bases lay in between. The CDR3 nucleotides are TGTGCCAGCAGTGCTGACAGGAGTCCAAGGCCCACAGATACGCAGTATTTT. Protein: CASSADRSPRPTDTQYF.

This chain joins TRBV7-9 and TRBJ2-7; the match to TRBD1 covers 10 bases. This CDR3 region has 13 residues. The trim removed 8 bases at V and 5 bases at J, leaving 6 bases unmatched. Germline assignment: CDR1 SEHNR and CDR2 FQNEAQ (reference sequence). The CDR3 bases are TGTGCCAGCGGAGACAGGGGGCTAGACGAGCAGTACTTC. It yields the protein CASGDRGLDEQYF.

This clone has only one observation. A junction end diverges from the germline sequence, so it may reflect a read error. This chain links TRBV29-1 with TRBJ1-2, with D possibly TRBD1 on 5 matching bases. The germline gives CDR1 SQVTM, CDR2 ANQGSEA. The CDR3 sequence is 14 residues long. CDR3 loop: CSIDSSGGNYGYTF. DNA for the CDR3: TGCAGCATTGATAGTTCGGGGGGTAACTATGGCTACACCTTC.

The chain uses TRBV27 and TRBJ2-7, with no clear D. Germline loops: CDR1 MNHEY, CDR2 SMNVEV (reference sequence). Trimming took 3 bases from V and 2 from J, leaving 11 bases between them. The CDR3 is made up of 14 amino acids. The CDR3 region is CASSFGQNTYEQYF. CDR3 nucleotide sequence: TGTGCCAGCAGTTTTGGGCAGAATACCTACGAGCAGTACTTC.

The chain recombines TRBV13 with TRBJ2-3, with TRBD1 identical over 7 bases. Germline CDR1 is PRHDT and CDR2 is FYEKMQ (reference sequence). V lost 5 bases and J lost 4; bases outside the gene matches: 9. The CDR3 is 15 amino acids. The CDR3 loop is CASSPKGQSSDTQYF. The CDR3 nucleotides are TGTGCCAGCAGCCCGAAGGGACAGTCCTCAGATACGCAGTATTTT.

V is TRBV19 and J is TRBJ2-6; D perhaps matches TRBD1 (6 bases). Trimming stripped 1 base from V and 4 bases from J, with 14 bases between. CDR1 LNHDA and CDR2 SQIVND come from the germline V gene (reference sequence). The CDR3 spans 17 residues. The CDR3 nucleotides are TGTGCCAGTAGTATAGCCTGGCTGGGGGCCGGGGCCAACGTCCTGACTTTC. This gives the protein CASSIAWLGAGANVLTF.